This T cell receptor (beta chain) was sequenced for a study of naive and memory T cell subsets. Cells stained for CD3, CD4, CD8, CD45RA and CD27 were sorted into four subsets. With 5 bases removed from V and 4 bases from J, the gap between germline ends came to 12 bases. The CDR3 runs 14 residues. Germline CDR1 and CDR2: SGHVS and FQNEAQ. Findings and caveats of the study: Activation and differentiation may alter RNA-based TCR counts.

In its sample, this clonotype was seen a few times. Its antigen is currently unknown. Two oligonucleotides, mixed equimolar, formed the beta constant-region primer covering TRBC1 and TRBC2. Nested alpha and beta constant-region primers with the SP2 primer drove four PCR rounds on ligated cDNA. Ligation attached a single-stranded oligonucleotide with a 12-nucleotide UMI and the SP2 primer to the cDNA 3' end. TCRdb reprocessed the UMI-ligation and nested PCR reads via MiXCR and lists one record per CDR3 protein. In the table there are 100,000 to 150,000 distinct CDR3 sequences, 35% to 40% of which are singletons.

The sequence was obtained from a human donor in good health. The sample was central memory CD4+ T cells from blood. This chain links TRBV7-8 with TRBJ2-1; possibly TRBD1 or TRBD2 for D (5 bases each). CDR3: CASSPGTRYNEQFF. The CDR3 DNA is TGTGCCAGCAGCCCCGGGACGCGATACAATGAGCAGTTCTTC. Filled out from reference TRBV7-8 and TRBJ2-1, the complete variable domain reads GAGVSQSPRYKVAKRGQDVALRCDPISGHVSLFWYQQALGQGPEFLTYFQNEAQLDKSGLPSDRFFAERPEGSVSTLKIQRTQQEDSAVYLCASSPGTRYNEQFFGPGTRLTVL.